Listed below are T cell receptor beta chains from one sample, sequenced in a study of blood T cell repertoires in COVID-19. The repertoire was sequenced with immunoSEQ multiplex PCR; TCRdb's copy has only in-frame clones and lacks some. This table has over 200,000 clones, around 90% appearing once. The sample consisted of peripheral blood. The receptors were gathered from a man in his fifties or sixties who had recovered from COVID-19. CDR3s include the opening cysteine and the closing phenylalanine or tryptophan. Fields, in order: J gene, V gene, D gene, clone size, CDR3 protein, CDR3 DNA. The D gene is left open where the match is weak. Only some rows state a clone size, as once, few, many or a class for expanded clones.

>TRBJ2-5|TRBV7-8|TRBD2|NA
CASSFLSGGHRETQYF
TGTGCCAGCAGCTTTCTTAGCGGGGGGCATCGGGAGACCCAGTACTTC
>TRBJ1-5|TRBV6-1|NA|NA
CASSEPSPNQPQHF
TGTGCCAGCAGTGAACCATCCCCAAATCAGCCCCAGCATTTT
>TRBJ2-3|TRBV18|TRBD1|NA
CASSQGQGSGTDTQYF
TGTGCCAGCTCACAGGGACAGGGGTCCGGCACAGATACGCAGTATTTT
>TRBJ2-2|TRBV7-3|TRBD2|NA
CASSISGVNTGELFF
TGTGCCAGCAGCATTAGCGGGGTTAACACCGGGGAGCTGTTTTTT
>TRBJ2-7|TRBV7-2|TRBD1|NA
CASSSGQRHEQYF
TGTGCCAGCAGCTCGGGACAGCGGCACGAGCAGTACTTC
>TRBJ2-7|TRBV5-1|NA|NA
CASSSQGNEQYF
TGCGCCAGCAGCTCCCAGGGAAACGAGCAGTACTTC
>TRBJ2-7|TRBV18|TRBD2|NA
CASSLSGGGHEQYF
TGTGCCAGCTCCCTGTCGGGGGGGGGCCACGAGCAGTACTTC
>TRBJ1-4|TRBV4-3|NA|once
CASSQNQQGTNEKLFF
TGCGCCAGCAGCCAAAATCAACAGGGTACAAATGAAAAACTGTTTTTT
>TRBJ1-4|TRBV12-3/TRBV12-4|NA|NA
CASRDSAEKLFF
TGTGCCAGCAGAGACAGCGCTGAAAAACTGTTTTTT
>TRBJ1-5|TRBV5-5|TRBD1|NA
CASSYTTGSSNQPQHF
TGTGCCAGCAGCTACACGACAGGGTCTAGCAATCAGCCCCAGCATTTT
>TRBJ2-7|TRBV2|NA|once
CASTPGSYEQYF
TGTGCCAGCACCCCAGGTTCCTACGAGCAGTACTTC
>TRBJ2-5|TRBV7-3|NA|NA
CASSWGGQETQYF
TGTGCCAGCAGCTGGGGCGGTCAAGAGACCCAGTACTTC
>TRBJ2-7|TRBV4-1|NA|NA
CASSQGFGGPVWYF
TGCGCCAGCAGCCAAGGTTTTGGGGGCCCCGTTTGGTACTTC
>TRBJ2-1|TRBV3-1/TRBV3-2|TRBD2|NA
CASSPAWGTSDDNEQFF
TGTGCCAGCAGCCCCGCTTGGGGGACTAGTGACGACAATGAGCAGTTCTTC
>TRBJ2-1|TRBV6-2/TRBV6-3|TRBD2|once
CASSYPAGAGEQFF
TGTGCCAGCAGTTACCCTGCGGGAGCGGGCGAGCAGTTCTTC
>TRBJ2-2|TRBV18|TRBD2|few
CASSSSRLAGGTGELFF
TGTGCCAGCTCATCTTCAAGACTAGCGGGAGGCACCGGGGAGCTGTTTTTT
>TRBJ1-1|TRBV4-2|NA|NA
CASSPQEGTMNTEAFF
TGTGCCAGCAGCCCTCAGGAGGGCACCATGAACACTGAAGCTTTCTTT
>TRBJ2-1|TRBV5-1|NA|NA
CASSQMTQGYNEQFF
TGCGCCAGCAGCCAAATGACACAGGGCTACAATGAGCAGTTCTTC
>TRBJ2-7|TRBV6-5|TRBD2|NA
CATLWGRDEQYF
TGTGCCACACTCTGGGGGAGGGACGAGCAGTACTTC
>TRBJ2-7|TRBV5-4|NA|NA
CASSFGPPYEQYF
TGTGCCAGCAGCTTTGGGCCCCCCTACGAGCAGTACTTC
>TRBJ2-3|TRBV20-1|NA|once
CSASRLARTDTQYF
TGCAGTGCTAGTAGGCTAGCGCGCACAGATACGCAGTATTTT
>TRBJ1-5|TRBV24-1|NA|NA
CATSGSGGMNQPQHF
TGTGCCACCAGTGGTTCTGGCGGGATGAATCAGCCCCAGCATTTT
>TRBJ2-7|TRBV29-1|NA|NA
CSGSMGGFYEQYF
TGCAGCGGTTCAATGGGGGGATTCTACGAGCAGTACTTC
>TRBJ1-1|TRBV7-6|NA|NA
CASSLVPGTEAFF
TGTGCCAGCAGCTTAGTTCCGGGGACTGAAGCTTTCTTT
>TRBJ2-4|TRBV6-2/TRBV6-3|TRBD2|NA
CASSYGLAVSGAYF
TGTGCCAGCAGTTACGGACTAGCTGTATCTGGCGCGTACTTC
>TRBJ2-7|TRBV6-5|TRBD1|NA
CASSYSTGKVYEQYF
TGTGCCAGCAGTTACTCGACAGGGAAGGTCTACGAGCAGTACTTC
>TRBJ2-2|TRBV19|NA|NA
CASRTDRSNTGELFF
TGTGCCAGTAGAACGGACAGATCGAACACCGGGGAGCTGTTTTTT
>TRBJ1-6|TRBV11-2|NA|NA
CASSLRQDPYNSPLHF
TGTGCCAGCAGCCTAAGACAGGATCCCTATAATTCACCCCTCCACTTT
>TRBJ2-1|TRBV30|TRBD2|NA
CAWSGTGTRYGYEQFF
TGTGCCTGGAGTGGGACCGGGACTAGGTATGGATATGAGCAGTTCTTC
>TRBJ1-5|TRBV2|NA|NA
CASNGGRNQPQHF
TGTGCCAGCAATGGAGGGAGGAATCAGCCCCAGCATTTT
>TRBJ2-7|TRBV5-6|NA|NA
CASSSTGEGYEQYF
TGTGCCAGCAGCTCGACAGGTGAGGGATACGAGCAGTACTTC
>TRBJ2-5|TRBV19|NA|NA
CASSMGSGGRETQYF
TGTGCCAGTAGTATGGGTTCTGGGGGGAGGGAGACCCAGTACTTC
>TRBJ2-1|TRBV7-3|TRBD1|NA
CASSLQGASYNEQFF
TGTGCCAGCAGCCTACAGGGGGCCTCCTACAATGAGCAGTTCTTC
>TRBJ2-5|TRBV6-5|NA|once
CASSYRGWGQETQYF
TGTGCCAGCAGTTACCGGGGATGGGGCCAAGAGACCCAGTACTTC
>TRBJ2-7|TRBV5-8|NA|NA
CASSPARWGRGLDEQYF
TGTGCCAGCAGCCCCGCTCGTTGGGGTAGGGGGTTGGACGAGCAGTACTTC
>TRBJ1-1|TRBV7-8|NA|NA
CASTGRDFSTEAFF
TGTGCCAGCACCGGCAGGGATTTTAGCACTGAAGCTTTCTTT
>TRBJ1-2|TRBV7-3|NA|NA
CASSPRGGYGYTF
TGTGCCAGCAGCCCCCGGGGGGGGTATGGCTACACCTTC
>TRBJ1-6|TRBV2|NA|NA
CASKTGSSYNSPLHF
TGTGCCAGCAAAACAGGGAGCTCCTATAATTCACCCCTCCACTTT
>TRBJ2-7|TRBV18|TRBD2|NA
CASSPTGTSKEQYF
TGTGCCAGCTCACCTACCGGGACTAGTAAGGAGCAGTACTTC
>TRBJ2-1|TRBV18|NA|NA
CAARRDTLYNEQFF
TGTGCCGCCAGAAGGGACACCTTATACAATGAGCAGTTCTTC
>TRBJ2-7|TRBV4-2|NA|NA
CASSPTQGTYEQYF
TGTGCCAGCAGCCCCACCCAGGGGACATACGAGCAGTACTTC
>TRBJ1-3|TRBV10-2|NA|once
CASSGTLGNTIYF
TGCGCCAGCAGTGGGACATTAGGAAACACCATATATTTT